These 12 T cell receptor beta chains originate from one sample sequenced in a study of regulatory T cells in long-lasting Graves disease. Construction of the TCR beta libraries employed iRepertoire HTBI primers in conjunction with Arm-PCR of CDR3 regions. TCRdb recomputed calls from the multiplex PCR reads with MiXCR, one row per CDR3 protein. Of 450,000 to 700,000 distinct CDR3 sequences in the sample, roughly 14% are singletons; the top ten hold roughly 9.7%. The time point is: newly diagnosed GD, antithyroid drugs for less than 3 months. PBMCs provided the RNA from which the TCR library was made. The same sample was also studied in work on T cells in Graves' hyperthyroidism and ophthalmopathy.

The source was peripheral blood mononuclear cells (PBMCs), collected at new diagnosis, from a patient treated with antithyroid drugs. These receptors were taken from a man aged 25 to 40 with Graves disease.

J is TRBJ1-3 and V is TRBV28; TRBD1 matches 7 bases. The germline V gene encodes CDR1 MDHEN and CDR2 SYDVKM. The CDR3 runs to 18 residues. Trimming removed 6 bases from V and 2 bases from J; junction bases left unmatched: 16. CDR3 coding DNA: TGTGCCAGCAGCCAGGCCGCCGGACAGGCCGATCCTGGAAACACCATATATTTT. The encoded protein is CASSQAAGQADPGNTIYF. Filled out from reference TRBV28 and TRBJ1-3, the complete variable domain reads DVKVTQSSRYLVKRTGEKVFLECVQDMDHENMFWYRQDPGLGLRLIYFSYDVKMKEKGDIPEGYSVSREKKERFSLILESASTNQTSMYLCASSQAAGQADPGNTIYFGEGSWLTVV.

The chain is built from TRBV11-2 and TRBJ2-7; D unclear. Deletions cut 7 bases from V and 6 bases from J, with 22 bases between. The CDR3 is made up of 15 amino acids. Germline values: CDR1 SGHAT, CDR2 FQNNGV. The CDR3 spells CASTHGPGQTLEQYF. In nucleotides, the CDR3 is TGTGCCAGCACCCACGGACCGGGCCAGACTCTCGAGCAGTACTTC.

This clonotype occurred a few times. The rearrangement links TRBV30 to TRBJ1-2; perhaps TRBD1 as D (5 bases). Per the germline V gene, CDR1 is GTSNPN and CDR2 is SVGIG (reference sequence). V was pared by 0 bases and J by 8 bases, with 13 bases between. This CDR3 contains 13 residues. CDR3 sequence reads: CAWSVRGAWGYTF. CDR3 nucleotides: TGTGCCTGGAGTGTACGAGGGGCTTGGGGCTACACCTTC. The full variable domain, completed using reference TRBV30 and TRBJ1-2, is SQTIHQWPATLVQPVGSPLSLECTVEGTSNPNLYWYRQAAGRGLQLLFYSVGIGQISSEVPQNLSASRPQDRQFILSSKKLLLSDSGFYLCAWSVRGAWGYTFGSGTRLTVV.

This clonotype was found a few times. The CDR3 coding sequence is TGTGCCATCAGTGTGGGGGAGGGTACACCTAACTATGGCTACACCTTC. It specifies CAISVGEGTPNYGYTF. The rearrangement uses TRBV10-3 and TRBJ1-2, with TRBD1 as a possible D gene (5 bases). The CDR3 has 16 amino acids. Germline CDR1 ENHRY, CDR2 SYGVKD. Trimming removed 4 bases from V and 0 bases from J, with 15 bases in between.

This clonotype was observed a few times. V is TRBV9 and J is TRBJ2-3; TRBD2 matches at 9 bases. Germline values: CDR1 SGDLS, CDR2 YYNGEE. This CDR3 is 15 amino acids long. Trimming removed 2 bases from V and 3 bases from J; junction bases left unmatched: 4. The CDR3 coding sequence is TGTGCCAGCAGCGTCCTGCGGGAGGGAACAGATACGCAGTATTTT. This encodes CASSVLREGTDTQYF.

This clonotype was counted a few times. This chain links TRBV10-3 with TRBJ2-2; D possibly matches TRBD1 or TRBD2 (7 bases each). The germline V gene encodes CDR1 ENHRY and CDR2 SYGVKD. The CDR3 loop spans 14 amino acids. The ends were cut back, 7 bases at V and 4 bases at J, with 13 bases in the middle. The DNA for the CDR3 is TGTGCCATCACCGCGGGGGACAGCACCGGGGAGCTGTTTTTT. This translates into CAITAGDSTGELFF.

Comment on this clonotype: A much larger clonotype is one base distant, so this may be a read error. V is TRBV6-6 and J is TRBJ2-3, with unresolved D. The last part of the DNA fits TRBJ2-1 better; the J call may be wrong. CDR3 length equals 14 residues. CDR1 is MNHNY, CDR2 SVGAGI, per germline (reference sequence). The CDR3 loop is CVSSYSYLNNEQFF. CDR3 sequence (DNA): TGTGTCAGCAGTTACTCTTACCTTAACAATGAGCAGTTCTTC.

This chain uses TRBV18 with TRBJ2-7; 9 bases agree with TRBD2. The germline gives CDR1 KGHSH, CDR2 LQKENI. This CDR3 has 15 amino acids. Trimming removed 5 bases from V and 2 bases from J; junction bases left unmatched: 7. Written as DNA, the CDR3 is TGTGCCAGCTCAGTTAGCGGGAGAACAGCCTACGAGCAGTACTTC. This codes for CASSVSGRTAYEQYF.

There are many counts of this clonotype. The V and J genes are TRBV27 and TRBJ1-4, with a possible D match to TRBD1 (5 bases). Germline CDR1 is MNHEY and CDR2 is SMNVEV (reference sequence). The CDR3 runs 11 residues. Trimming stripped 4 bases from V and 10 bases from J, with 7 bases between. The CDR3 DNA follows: TGTGCCAGCAGTTATGGGGGAAAACTGTTTTTT. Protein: CASSYGGKLFF.

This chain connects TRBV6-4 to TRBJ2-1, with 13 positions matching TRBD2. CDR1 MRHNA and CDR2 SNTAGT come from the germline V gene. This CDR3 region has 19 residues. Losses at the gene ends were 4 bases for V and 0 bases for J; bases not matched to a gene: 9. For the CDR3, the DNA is TGTGCCAGCAGTGGCCGGACTAGCGGGAGAAAGAGCTCCTACAATGAGCAGTTCTTC. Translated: CASSGRTSGRKSSYNEQFF.

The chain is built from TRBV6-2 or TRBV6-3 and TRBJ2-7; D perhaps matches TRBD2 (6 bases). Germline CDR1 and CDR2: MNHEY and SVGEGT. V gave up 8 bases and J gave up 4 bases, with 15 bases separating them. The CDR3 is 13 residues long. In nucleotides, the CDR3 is TGTGCCAGCGGTGAAGCCCGGGGGTACGAGCAGTACTTC. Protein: CASGEARGYEQYF.

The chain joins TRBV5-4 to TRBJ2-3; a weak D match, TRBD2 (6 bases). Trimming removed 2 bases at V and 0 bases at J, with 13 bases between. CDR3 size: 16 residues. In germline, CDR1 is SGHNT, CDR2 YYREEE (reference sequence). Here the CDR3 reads CASSLGAGTSTDTQYF. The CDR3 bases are TGTGCCAGCAGCTTAGGCGCGGGGACTAGCACAGATACGCAGTATTTT.